These 20 T cell receptor beta chains were sequenced from one sample in a study of OX40 agonist ivuxolimab in advanced cancers. Libraries were prepared by immunoSEQ multiplex PCR; TCRdb keeps only in-frame clonotypes and omits some of them. The sample shows about 62,000 clones, 80% to 95% of them seen only once. The sample was CD4+ or CD8+ T cells sorted from blood, taken in a trial of the OX40 agonist ivuxolimab. These receptors all stem from an adult with an advanced solid tumor such as melanoma, head and neck, liver or kidney cancer.

The V and J genes are TRBV9 and TRBJ2-7, with TRBD1 as a possible D gene (6 bases). The ends were cut back, 3 bases at V and 5 bases at J, with 12 bases in the middle. Germline values: CDR1 SGDLS, CDR2 YYNGEE. This CDR3 is built from 13 residues. CDR3 sequence (DNA): TGTGCCAGCAGCGACGGGACATTACACGAGCAGTACTTC. It encodes CASSDGTLHEQYF.

V gene TRBV7-9 combines with J gene TRBJ2-3; perhaps TRBD1 as D (6 bases). V lost 1 base to trimming and J lost 2 bases, with 10 bases between them. The germline V gene encodes CDR1 SEHNR and CDR2 FQNEAQ (reference sequence). The CDR3 is made up of 15 amino acids. CDR3: CASSLVTGLTDTQYF. In nucleotides, the CDR3 is TGTGCCAGCAGCTTAGTGACAGGCCTCACAGATACGCAGTATTTT. Full variable domain (outside the CDR3, taken from reference TRBV7-9 and TRBJ2-3): DTGVSQNPRHKITKRGQNVTFRCDPISEHNRLYWYRQTLGQGPEFLTYFQNEAQLEKSRLLSDRFSAERPKGSFSTLEIQRTEQGDSAMYLCASSLVTGLTDTQYFGPGTRLTVL.

The V gene is TRBV9, the J gene TRBJ2-1, with 8 bases that match TRBD1. Trimming at V came to 3 bases and at J to 2 bases, leaving 4 bases not matched to a gene. Germline values: CDR1 SGDLS, CDR2 YYNGEE. The CDR3 length is 15 residues. CDR3 coding DNA: TGTGCCAGCAGCGCAGCAGGGGGCCCCTACAATGAGCAGTTCTTC. The encoded protein is CASSAAGGPYNEQFF.

This clone was detected once. V and J are TRBV21-1 and TRBJ2-7; the D call of TRBD1 is as the table states it, not checked on the DNA. TRBV21-1 is marked as a pseudogene. This CDR3 is built from 19 residues. The CDR3 DNA sequence: TGTGCCAGCAGCAAAAAGATCTCTGACCGGGACACTACCACCTACGAGCAGTACTTC. Protein product: CASSKKISDRDTTTYEQYF.

The chain links TRBV21-1 to TRBJ2-7; the listed D gene, TRBD2, was not tested against the DNA. TRBV21-1 corresponds to a pseudogene. This CDR3 has 20 residues. CDR3 DNA: TGTGCCAGCAGCAAAGTACGAAAAAGAACTCTAGCGGGAGGAACCTACGAGCAGTACTTC. This sequence encodes CASSKVRKRTLAGGTYEQYF.

This chain connects TRBV11-2 to TRBJ2-7, with 10 bases fitting TRBD2. This CDR3 has 16 residues. Germline-derived CDR1 and CDR2 are SGHAT and FQNNGV. V lost 5 bases to trimming and J lost 2 bases; unmatched junction nucleotides: 9. This CDR3 is CASSQEGLAEPYEQYF. CDR3 bases: TGTGCCAGCAGCCAAGAAGGACTAGCGGAGCCCTACGAGCAGTACTTC.

This rearrangement joins TRBV12-5 to TRBJ2-6, with 8 bases matching TRBD1. Germline CDR1 and CDR2: LGHNT and FRNRAP. Trimming removed 6 bases from V and 2 bases from J; junction bases left unmatched: 3. The CDR3 loop spans 15 amino acids. The DNA of the CDR3 is TGTGCTAGTGGCCGGGACAGGACTGGGGCCAACGTCCTGACTTTC. This encodes CASGRDRTGANVLTF.

The chain is built from TRBV10-3 and TRBJ2-1; no reliable D call. V gave up 2 bases and J gave up 7 bases, with 6 bases separating them. Germline V CDR1 and CDR2: ENHRY, SYGVKD. The CDR3 runs 12 residues. The CDR3 coding sequence is TGTGCCATCAGTGAGGGTGTTAATGAGCAGTTCTTC. It is translated as CAISEGVNEQFF.

This rearrangement joins TRBV6-5 to TRBJ2-6; TRBD1 aligns across 8 bases. The CDR3 runs to 15 residues. Germline V gene data show CDR1 as MNHEY and CDR2 as SVGAGI. J was trimmed by 4 bases and V by 5 bases; bases with no gene match: 4. The CDR3 DNA is TGTGCCAGCAGTCAGGGGGCGTGGGGGGCCAACGTCCTGACTTTC. Translation: CASSQGAWGANVLTF.

The chain couples TRBV28 to TRBJ2-1, with D tentatively TRBD2 (5 bases). V was trimmed by 5 bases and J by 7 bases, leaving 18 bases between them. Germline values: CDR1 MDHEN, CDR2 SYDVKM. This CDR3 region has 15 residues. CDR3 DNA: TGTGCCAGCAGTAATCCCCTAGGAGGTCGAAATGAGCAGTTCTTC. Amino acids: CASSNPLGGRNEQFF.

The gene calls are TRBV27 and TRBJ2-3; tentatively, D is TRBD1 (5 bases). The V end was cut by 6 bases, the J end by 2 bases, with 18 bases between. CDR3 length equals 16 residues. CDR1 is MNHEY and CDR2 is SMNVEV in the germline V gene (reference sequence). CDR3 residues: CASSPAGAPSTDTQYF. CDR3 DNA sequence: TGTGCCAGCAGCCCTGCTGGGGCCCCGTCCACAGATACGCAGTATTTT.

The rearrangement uses TRBV5-1 and TRBJ2-7, with 9 nucleotides matching TRBD1. The V gene end was trimmed by 2 bases and the J gene end by 6 bases; junction bases not matched to a gene: 6. Germline V gene sequence: CDR1 SGHRS, CDR2 YFSETQ. This CDR3 contains 14 residues. The CDR3, as DNA: TGCGCCAGCAGCTTACACAGGGGGCAGTCCGAGCAGTACTTC. Residues: CASSLHRGQSEQYF.

The V gene is TRBV7-6, the J gene TRBJ2-1; perhaps TRBD1 as D (6 bases). The germline V gene has CDR1 SGHVS and CDR2 FNYEAQ. The CDR3 spans 14 residues. V was trimmed by 5 bases and J by 9 bases, leaving 17 bases between them. The CDR3 is CASSRGSSAGEQFF. The CDR3 DNA reads as TGTGCCAGCAGCAGGGGGAGTAGCGCGGGTGAGCAGTTCTTC.

This clone showed up just once. The V and J genes are TRBV2 and TRBJ2-7, with D possibly matching TRBD1 (5 bases). Trimming stripped 6 bases from V and 4 bases from J, with 13 bases between. The length of the CDR3 is 13 residues. CDR1 SNHLY and CDR2 FYNNEI come from the germline V gene. CDR3: CASSFATGYEQYF. The CDR3 DNA follows: TGTGCCAGCAGCTTTGCAACAGGTTACGAGCAGTACTTC.

The table lists this clone with a count of one. CDR3 DNA sequence: TGCGCCAGCAGCTTGGAAGGACTAGCGGGAGATAGGACCGGGGAGCTGTTTTTT. This codes for CASSLEGLAGDRTGELFF. The V gene is TRBV5-1, the J gene TRBJ2-2; 13 bases agree with TRBD2. From germline, CDR1 is SGHRS and CDR2 YFSETQ. The CDR3 contains 18 residues. The J segment lost 5 bases and the V segment lost 0 bases, leaving 7 bases of the junction unmatched. The full variable domain, with the rest looked up from reference TRBV5-1 and TRBJ2-2, is KAGVTQTPRYLIKTRGQQVTLSCSPISGHRSVSWYQQTPGQGLQFLFEYFSETQRNKGNFPGRFSGRQFSNSRSEMNVSTLELGDSALYLCASSLEGLAGDRTGELFFGEGSRLTVL.

This chain uses TRBV28 with TRBJ2-3; the match to TRBD2 covers 12 bases. The CDR3 extends over 17 amino acids. After removal of 5 bases from V and 0 bases from J, the junction contained 6 bases not matched to a gene. Germline assignment: CDR1 MDHEN and CDR2 SYDVKM. The CDR3 here is CASSLLAGGPSTDTQYF. The CDR3 nucleotides read TGTGCCAGCAGTCTCCTAGCGGGAGGGCCGAGCACAGATACGCAGTATTTT.

The chain is built from TRBV27 and TRBJ2-7; TRBD2 might be the D (6 bases). The germline V and J ends were trimmed by 8 bases and 8 bases, with 13 bases remaining between them. CDR1 MNHEY and CDR2 SMNVEV come from the germline V gene (reference sequence). This CDR3 is 11 amino acids long. The CDR3 loop reads CASLRGSQQYF. The CDR3, as DNA: TGTGCCAGCCTACGGGGGAGTCAGCAGTACTTC.

CDR3 region: CASRSPGTGNTEAFF. The CDR3, as DNA: TGTGCCAGCAGGTCCCCGGGGACAGGAAACACTGAAGCTTTCTTT. V gene TRBV27 combines with J gene TRBJ1-1, with 8 bases aligning to TRBD1. The ends lost 6 bases at V and 2 bases at J; junction bases unmatched: 8. The CDR3 is 15 amino acids. Germline CDR1 is MNHEY and CDR2 is SMNVEV (reference sequence).

Here the CDR3 DNA reads TGCGCCAGCAGCCAAGAGACTAGCGGGAGCCTAAATACGCAGTATTTT. This gives the protein CASSQETSGSLNTQYF. This chain joins TRBV4-3 and TRBJ2-3, with 12 positions matching TRBD2. The CDR3 is 16 residues long. V gave up 0 bases and J gave up 7 bases; unmatched junction bases: 5. Germline CDR1 LGHNA, CDR2 YSLEER.

V gene TRBV9 combines with J gene TRBJ2-3; D gene unclear. The CDR3 runs 17 residues. V dropped 0 bases and J dropped 4 bases, with 18 bases sitting between them. Per the germline V gene, CDR1 is SGDLS and CDR2 is YYNGEE. CDR3 residues: CASSVAGSIDIADTQYF. CDR3 nucleotides: TGTGCCAGCAGCGTAGCCGGATCGATCGACATCGCAGATACGCAGTATTTT.